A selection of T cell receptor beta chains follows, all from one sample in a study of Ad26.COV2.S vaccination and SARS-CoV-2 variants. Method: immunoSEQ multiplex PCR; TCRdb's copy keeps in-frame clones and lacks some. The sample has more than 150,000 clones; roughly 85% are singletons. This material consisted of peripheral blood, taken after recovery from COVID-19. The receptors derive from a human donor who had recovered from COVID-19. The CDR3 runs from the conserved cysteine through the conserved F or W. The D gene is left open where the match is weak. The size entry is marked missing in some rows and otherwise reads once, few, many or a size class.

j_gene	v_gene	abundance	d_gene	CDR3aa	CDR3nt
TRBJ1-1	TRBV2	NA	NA	CASNRGLGTEAFF	TGTGCCAGCAACAGAGGGCTCGGCACTGAAGCTTTCTTT
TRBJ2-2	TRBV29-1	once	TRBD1	CSFQFDRAGELFF	TGCAGCTTCCAATTTGACAGGGCCGGGGAGCTGTTTTTT
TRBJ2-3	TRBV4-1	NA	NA	CASSQEGRVDTQYF	TGCGCCAGCAGCCAAGAGGGGCGGGTAGATACGCAGTATTTT
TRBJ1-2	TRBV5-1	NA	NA	CASSLGGVDYGYTF	TGCGCCAGCAGCTTGGGAGGGGTTGACTATGGCTACACCTTC
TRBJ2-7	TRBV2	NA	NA	CATRQETYEQYF	TGTGCCACCCGCCAGGAGACCTACGAGCAGTACTTC
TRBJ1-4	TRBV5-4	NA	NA	CASSSARDGGYEKLFF	TGTGCCAGCAGCTCAGCACGGGACGGAGGTTATGAAAAACTGTTTTTT
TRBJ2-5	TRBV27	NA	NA	CASSLRVTETQYF	TGTGCCAGCAGTTTAAGAGTTACGGAGACCCAGTACTTC
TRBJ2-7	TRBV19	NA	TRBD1	CASSIDIGTGAYEQYF	TGTGCCAGTAGTATAGATATAGGGACAGGGGCCTACGAGCAGTACTTC
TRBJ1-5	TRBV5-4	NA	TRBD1	CASSFGTANQPQHF	TGTGCCAGCAGCTTCGGGACAGCTAATCAGCCCCAGCATTTT
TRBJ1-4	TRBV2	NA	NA	CASTLDRPTNEKLFF	TGTGCCAGCACTCTAGACAGACCAACTAATGAAAAACTGTTTTTT
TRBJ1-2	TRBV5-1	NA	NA	CASSQVISLYGYTF	TGCGCCAGCAGCCAAGTGATCAGCCTCTATGGCTACACCTTC
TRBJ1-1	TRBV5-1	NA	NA	CASSPVVGHNTEAFF	TGCGCCAGCAGCCCGGTGGTGGGGCATAACACTGAAGCTTTCTTT
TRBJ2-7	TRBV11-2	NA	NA	CASSLGRGGEQYF	TGTGCCAGCAGCTTAGGGAGGGGCGGGGAGCAGTACTTC
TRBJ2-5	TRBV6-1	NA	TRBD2	CASSEAPGGLGTQYF	TGTGCCAGCAGTGAAGCGCCGGGAGGATTGGGGACCCAGTACTTC
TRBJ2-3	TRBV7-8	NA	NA	CASSLAASERSTDTQYF	TGTGCCAGCAGCTTAGCGGCCAGCGAACGTTCCACAGATACGCAGTATTTT
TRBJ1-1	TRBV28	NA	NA	CASSLMNTEAFF	TGTGCCAGCAGTCTGATGAACACTGAAGCTTTCTTT
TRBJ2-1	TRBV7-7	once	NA	CASSLGQGGLGNEQFF	TGTGCTAGCAGCTTAGGGCAGGGGGGCTTAGGCAATGAGCAGTTCTTC
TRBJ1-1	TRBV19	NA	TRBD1	CASIHTGGKAEAFF	TGTGCCAGTATCCACACAGGGGGCAAAGCTGAAGCTTTCTTT